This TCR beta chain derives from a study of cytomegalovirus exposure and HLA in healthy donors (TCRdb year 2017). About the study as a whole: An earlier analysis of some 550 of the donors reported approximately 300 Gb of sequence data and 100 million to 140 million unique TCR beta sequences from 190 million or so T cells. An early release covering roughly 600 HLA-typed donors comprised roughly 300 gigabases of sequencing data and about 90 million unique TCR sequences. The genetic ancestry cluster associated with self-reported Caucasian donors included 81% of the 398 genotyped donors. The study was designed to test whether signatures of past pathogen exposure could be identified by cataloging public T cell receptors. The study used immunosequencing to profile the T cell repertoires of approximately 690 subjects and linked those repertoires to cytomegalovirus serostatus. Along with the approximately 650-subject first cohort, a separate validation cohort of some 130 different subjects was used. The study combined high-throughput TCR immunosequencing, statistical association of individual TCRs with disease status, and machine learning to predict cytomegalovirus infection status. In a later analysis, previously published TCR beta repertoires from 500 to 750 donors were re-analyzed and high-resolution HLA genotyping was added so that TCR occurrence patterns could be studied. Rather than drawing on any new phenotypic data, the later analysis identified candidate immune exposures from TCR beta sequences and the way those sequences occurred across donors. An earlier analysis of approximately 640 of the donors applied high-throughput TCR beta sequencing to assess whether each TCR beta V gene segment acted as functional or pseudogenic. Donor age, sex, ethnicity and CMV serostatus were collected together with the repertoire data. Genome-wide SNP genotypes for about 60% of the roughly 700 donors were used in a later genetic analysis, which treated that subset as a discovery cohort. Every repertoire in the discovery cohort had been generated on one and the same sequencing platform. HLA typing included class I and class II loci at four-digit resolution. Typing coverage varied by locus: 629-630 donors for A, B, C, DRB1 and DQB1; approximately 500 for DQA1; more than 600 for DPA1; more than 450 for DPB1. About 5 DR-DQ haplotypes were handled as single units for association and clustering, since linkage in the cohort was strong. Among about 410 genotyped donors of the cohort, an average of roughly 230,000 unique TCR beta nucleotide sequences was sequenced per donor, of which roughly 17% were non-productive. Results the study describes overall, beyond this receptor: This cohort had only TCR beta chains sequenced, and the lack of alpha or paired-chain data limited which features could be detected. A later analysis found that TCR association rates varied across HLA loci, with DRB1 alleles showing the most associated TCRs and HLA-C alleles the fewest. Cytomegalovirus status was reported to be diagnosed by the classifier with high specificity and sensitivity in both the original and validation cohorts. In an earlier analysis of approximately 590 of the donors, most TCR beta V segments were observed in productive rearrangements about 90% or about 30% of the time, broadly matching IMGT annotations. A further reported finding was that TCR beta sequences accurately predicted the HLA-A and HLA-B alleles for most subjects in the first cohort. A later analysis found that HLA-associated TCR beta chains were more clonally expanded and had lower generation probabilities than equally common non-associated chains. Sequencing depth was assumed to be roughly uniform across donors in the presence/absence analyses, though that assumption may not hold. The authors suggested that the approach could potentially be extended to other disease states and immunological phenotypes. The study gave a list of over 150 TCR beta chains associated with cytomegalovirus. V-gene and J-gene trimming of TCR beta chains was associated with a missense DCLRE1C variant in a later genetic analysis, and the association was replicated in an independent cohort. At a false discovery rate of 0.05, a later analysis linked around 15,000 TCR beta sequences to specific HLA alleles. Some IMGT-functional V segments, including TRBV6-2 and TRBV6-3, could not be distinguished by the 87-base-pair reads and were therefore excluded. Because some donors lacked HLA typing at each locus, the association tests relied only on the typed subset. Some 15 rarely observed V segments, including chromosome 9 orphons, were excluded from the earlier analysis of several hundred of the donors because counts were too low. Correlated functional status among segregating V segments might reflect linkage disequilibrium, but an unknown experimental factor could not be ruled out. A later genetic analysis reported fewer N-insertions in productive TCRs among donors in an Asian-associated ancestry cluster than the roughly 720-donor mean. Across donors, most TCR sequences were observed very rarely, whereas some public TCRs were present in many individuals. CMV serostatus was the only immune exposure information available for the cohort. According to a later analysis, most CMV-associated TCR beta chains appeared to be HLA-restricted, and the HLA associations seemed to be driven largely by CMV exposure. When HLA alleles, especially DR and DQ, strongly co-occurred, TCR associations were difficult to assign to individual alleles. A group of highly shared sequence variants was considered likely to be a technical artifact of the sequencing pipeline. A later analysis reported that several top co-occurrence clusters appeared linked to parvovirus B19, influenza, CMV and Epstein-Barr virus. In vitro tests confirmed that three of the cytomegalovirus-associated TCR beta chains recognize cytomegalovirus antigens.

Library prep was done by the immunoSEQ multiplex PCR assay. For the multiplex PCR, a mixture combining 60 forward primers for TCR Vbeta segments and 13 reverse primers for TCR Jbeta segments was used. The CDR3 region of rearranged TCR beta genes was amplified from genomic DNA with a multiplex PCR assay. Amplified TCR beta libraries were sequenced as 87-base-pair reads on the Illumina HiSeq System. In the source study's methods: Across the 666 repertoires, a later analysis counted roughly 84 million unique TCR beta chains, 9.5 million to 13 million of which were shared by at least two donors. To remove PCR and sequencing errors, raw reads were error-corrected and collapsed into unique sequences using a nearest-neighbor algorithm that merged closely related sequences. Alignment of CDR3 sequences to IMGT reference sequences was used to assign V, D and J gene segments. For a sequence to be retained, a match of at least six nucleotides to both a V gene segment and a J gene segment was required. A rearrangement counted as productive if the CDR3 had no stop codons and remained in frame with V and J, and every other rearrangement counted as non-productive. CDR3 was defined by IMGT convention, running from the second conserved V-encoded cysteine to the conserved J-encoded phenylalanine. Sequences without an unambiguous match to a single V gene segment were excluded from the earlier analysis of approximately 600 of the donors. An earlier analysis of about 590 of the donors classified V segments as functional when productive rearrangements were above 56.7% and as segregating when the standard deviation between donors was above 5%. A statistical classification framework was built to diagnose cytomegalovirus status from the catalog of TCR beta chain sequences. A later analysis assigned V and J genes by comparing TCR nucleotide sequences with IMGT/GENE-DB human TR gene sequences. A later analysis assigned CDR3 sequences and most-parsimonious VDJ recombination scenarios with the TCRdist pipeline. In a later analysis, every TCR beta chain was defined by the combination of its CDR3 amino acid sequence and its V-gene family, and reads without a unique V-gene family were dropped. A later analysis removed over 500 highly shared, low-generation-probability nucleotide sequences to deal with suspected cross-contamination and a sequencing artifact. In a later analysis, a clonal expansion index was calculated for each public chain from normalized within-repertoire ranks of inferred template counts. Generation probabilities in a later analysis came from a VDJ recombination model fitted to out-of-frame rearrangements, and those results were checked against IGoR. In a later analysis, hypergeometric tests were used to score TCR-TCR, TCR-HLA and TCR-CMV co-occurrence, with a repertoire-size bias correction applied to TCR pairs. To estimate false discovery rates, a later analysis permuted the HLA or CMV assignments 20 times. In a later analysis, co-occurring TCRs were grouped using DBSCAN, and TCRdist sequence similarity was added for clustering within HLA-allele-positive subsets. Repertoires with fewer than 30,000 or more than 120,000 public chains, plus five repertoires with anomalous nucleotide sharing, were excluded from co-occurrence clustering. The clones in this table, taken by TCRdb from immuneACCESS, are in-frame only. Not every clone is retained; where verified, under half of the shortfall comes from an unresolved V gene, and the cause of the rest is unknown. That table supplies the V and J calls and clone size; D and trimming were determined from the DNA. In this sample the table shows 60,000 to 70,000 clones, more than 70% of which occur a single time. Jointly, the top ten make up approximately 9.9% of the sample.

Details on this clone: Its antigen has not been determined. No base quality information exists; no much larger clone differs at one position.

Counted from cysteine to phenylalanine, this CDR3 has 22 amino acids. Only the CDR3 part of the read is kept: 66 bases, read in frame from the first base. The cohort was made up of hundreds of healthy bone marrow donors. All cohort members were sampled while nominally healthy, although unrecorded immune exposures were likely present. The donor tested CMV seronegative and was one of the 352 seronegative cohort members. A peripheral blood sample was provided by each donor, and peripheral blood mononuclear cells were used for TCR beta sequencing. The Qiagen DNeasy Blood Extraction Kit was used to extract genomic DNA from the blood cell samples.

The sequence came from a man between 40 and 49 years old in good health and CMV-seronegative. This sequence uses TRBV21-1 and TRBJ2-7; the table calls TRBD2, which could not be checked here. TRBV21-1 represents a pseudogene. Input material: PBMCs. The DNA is TGTGCCAGCAGCAAATCGGGGGGACAGAGGGGCCAGCGGGAGTTTGGCCCCTACGAGCAGTACTTC. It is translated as CASSKSGGQRGQREFGPYEQYF.